Here is one TCR beta chain with its context. Its antigen is unknown. Clones were sequenced by immunoSEQ multiplex PCR, and TCRdb holds only the in-frame ones, with some missing. The sample yields around 190,000 clones, approximately 86% seen once. The source of the sample is a study of cytomegalovirus exposure and HLA in healthy donors. Study conclusions and caveats: First-cohort TCR clusters were later found to tend to co-occur in the approximately 110 validation repertoires.

Germline CDR1 is MNHEY and CDR2 is SMNVEV (reference sequence). CDR3 size: 17 residues. V shed 5 bases and J shed 0 bases, with 19 bases lying between them. Source material: PBMCs. This chain connects TRBV27 to TRBJ1-2; perhaps TRBD1 as D (6 bases). This receptor was identified in a man aged 25-40 years in good health and CMV-seropositive. The CDR3 is CASSPGDNTRANYGYTF. In DNA form, the CDR3 reads TGTGCCAGCAGTCCTGGGGACAATACGAGAGCTAACTATGGCTACACCTTC.